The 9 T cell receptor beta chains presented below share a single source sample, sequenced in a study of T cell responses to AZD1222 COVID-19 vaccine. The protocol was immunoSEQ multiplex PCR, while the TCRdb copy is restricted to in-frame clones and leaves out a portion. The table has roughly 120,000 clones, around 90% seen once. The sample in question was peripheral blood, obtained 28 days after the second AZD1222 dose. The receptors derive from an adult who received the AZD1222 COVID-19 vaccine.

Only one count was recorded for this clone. The CDR3 is CATKVGYEQYF. The CDR3 DNA reads as TGTGCCACTAAAGTAGGCTACGAGCAGTACTTC. The chain recombines TRBV19 with TRBJ2-7; no definite D call. The germline gives CDR1 LNHDA, CDR2 SQIVND (reference sequence). Trimming took off 10 bases at V and 3 bases at J, with 10 bases between the two ends. The CDR3 covers 11 residues.

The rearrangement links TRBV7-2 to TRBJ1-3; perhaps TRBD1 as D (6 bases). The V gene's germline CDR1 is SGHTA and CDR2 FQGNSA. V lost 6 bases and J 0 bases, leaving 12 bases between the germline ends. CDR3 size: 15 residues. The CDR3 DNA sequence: TGTGCCAGCAGTCAACAGGGTCTCTCTGGAAACACCATATATTTT. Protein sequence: CASSQQGLSGNTIYF.

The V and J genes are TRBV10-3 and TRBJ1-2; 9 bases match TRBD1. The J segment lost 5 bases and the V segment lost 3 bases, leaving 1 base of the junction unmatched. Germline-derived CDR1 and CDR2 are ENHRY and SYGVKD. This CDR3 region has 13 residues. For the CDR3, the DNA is TGTGCCATCAGTGAAGGGACAGGGTATGGCTACACCTTC. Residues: CAISEGTGYGYTF.

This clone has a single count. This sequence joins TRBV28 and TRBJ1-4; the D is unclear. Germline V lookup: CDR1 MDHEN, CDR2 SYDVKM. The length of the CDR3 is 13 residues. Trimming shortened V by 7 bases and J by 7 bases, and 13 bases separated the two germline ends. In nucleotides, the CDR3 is TGTGCCAGCATTGTTCCCGGAACTGAAAAACTGTTTTTT. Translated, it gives CASIVPGTEKLFF.

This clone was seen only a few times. The CDR3 loop reads CASSRTGGGYGYTF. The CDR3 bases are TGTGCCAGCAGTCGGACAGGGGGCGGGTATGGCTACACCTTC. This chain uses TRBV14 with TRBJ1-2; TRBD1 agrees at 11 bases. J gave up 5 bases and V 6 bases, and 5 bases lay outside the gene matches. Looked up from germline, CDR1 is SGHDN and CDR2 is FVKESK. The CDR3 extends over 14 amino acids.

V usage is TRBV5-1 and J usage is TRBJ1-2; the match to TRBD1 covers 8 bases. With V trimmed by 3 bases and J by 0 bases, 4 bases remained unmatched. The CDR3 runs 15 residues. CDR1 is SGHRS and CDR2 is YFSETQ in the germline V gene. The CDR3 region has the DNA TGCGCCAGCAGCTCGCGACAGGGGACTAACTATGGCTACACCTTC. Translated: CASSSRQGTNYGYTF.

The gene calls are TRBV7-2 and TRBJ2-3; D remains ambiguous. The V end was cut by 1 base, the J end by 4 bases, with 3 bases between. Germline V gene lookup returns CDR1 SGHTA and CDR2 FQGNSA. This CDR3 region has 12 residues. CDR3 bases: TGTGCCAGCAGCTTAGTTGCAGATACGCAGTATTTT. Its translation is CASSLVADTQYF.

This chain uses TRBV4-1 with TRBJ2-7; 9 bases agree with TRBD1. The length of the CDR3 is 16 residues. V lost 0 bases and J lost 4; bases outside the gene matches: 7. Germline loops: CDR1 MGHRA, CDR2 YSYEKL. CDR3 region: CASSQDDTGGWYEQYF. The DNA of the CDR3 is TGCGCCAGCAGCCAAGATGATACAGGGGGCTGGTACGAGCAGTACTTC.

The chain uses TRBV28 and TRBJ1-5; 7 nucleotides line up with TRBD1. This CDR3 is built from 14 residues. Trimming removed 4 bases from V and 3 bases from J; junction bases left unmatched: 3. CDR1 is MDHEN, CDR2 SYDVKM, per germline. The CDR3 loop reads CASSWTGLNQPQHF. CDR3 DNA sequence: TGTGCCAGCAGTTGGACAGGCCTCAATCAGCCCCAGCATTTT.